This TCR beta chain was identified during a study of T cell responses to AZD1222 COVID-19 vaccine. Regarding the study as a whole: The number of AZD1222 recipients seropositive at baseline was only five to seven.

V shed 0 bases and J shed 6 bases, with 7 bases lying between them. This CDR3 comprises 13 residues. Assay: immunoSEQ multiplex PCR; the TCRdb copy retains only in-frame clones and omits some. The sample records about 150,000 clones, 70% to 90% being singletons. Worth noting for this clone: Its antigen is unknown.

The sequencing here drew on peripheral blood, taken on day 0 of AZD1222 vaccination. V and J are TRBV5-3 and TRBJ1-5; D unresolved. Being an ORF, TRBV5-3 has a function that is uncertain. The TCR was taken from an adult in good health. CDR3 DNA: TGTGCCAGAAGCTTGGCCAAACGTCAGCCCCAGCATTTT. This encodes CARSLAKRQPQHF.